These 20 T cell receptor beta chains share one sample of origin, sequenced in a study of cytomegalovirus exposure and HLA in healthy donors. Using immunoSEQ multiplex PCR, the repertoire was profiled, and TCRdb retains in-frame clones only, with some absent. The data hold some 290,000 clones, with approximately 86% observed a single time. Sample: PBMCs. These receptors were taken from a man in his thirties or forties in good health and CMV-seronegative.

In this sample, this clone turned up once. The chain is built from TRBV11-2 and TRBJ1-1; no firm D call. CDR1 is SGHAT, CDR2 FQNNGV, per germline. This CDR3 has 15 amino acids. V gave up 2 bases and J gave up 7 bases, with 17 bases separating them. CDR3 nucleotide sequence: TGTGCCAGCAGCTTAAGTCCCTTCTTTCGCGATGAAGCTTTCTTT. This codes for CASSLSPFFRDEAFF.

The V and J genes are TRBV5-5 and TRBJ2-1; 7 bases map to TRBD1. Germline CDR1 is SGHKS and CDR2 is YYEKEE (reference sequence). V lost 0 bases to trimming and J lost 7 bases; unmatched junction nucleotides: 10. The length of the CDR3 is 16 residues. The CDR3 nucleotides are TGTGCCAGCAGCTTGGCTATCGTATCCAGGGGGAATGAGCAGTTCTTC. It encodes CASSLAIVSRGNEQFF.

The chain joins TRBV11-2 to TRBJ2-6; D may be TRBD1 (5 bases). Germline CDR1 reads SGHAT; CDR2 reads FQNNGV. V was shortened by 3 bases and J by 0 bases, with 18 bases between the two germline ends. This CDR3 region has 19 residues. CDR3 in amino acids: CASSFQRTSPASGANVLTF. In DNA, the CDR3 is TGTGCCAGCAGCTTCCAACGGACAAGCCCTGCCTCTGGGGCCAACGTCCTGACTTTC.

The genes are TRBV15 and TRBJ2-3; D unclear. The CDR3 covers 15 residues. The V gene lost 5 bases and the J gene lost 0 bases, with 12 bases spanning the gap. Per the germline V gene, CDR1 is LNHNV and CDR2 is YYDKDF (reference sequence). CDR3 nucleotide sequence: TGTGCCACCAGCGGCCCCCCTTATAGCACAGATACGCAGTATTTT. Residues: CATSGPPYSTDTQYF.

The chain links TRBV10-1 to TRBJ2-1; 11 positions match TRBD1. V gave up 5 bases and J gave up 0 bases; unmatched junction bases: 3. The CDR3 totals 16 residues. The germline V gene has CDR1 WNHNN and CDR2 SYGVQD (reference sequence). The CDR3 loop is CASSLGQGASYNEQFF. Here the CDR3 DNA reads TGCGCCAGCAGTCTAGGACAGGGGGCCTCCTACAATGAGCAGTTCTTC.

This clone has just one count. The rearrangement joins TRBV5-4 to TRBJ1-3, with a weak D call TRBD1 (6 bases). The CDR3 runs 14 residues. Trimming left V 1 base short and J 2 bases short, with 7 bases between. Per germline, CDR1 SGHNT and CDR2 YYREEE (reference sequence). In nucleotides, the CDR3 is TGTGCCAGCAGCTTGCAGGGGACTGGAAACACCATATATTTT. Its protein product is CASSLQGTGNTIYF. The full variable domain, with the rest looked up from reference TRBV5-4 and TRBJ1-3, is ETGVTQSPTHLIKTRGQQVTLRCSSQSGHNTVSWYQQALGQGPQFIFQYYREEENGRGNFPPRFSGLQFPNYSSELNVNALELDDSALYLCASSLQGTGNTIYFGEGSWLTVV.

CDR3 in amino acids: CASSEAGGLAPNNEQFF. DNA for the CDR3: TGTGCCAGCAGTGAAGCTGGGGGACTAGCGCCGAACAATGAGCAGTTCTTC. The chain joins TRBV25-1 to TRBJ2-1, with 10 nucleotides matching TRBD2. In germline, CDR1 is MGHDK, CDR2 SYGVNS. Trimming removed 2 bases from V and 5 bases from J; junction bases left unmatched: 9. CDR3 size: 17 residues. The full variable domain, with the rest looked up from reference TRBV25-1 and TRBJ2-1, is EADIYQTPRYLVIGTGKKITLECSQTMGHDKMYWYQQDPGMELHLIHYSYGVNSTEKGDLSSESTVSRIRTEHFPLTLESARPSHTSQYLCASSEAGGLAPNNEQFFGPGTRLTVL.

Notes on this clone: Other DNA sequences of this sample code for an identical CDR3. The chain employs TRBV9 and TRBJ2-2; TRBD2 aligns across 7 bases. Looked up from germline, CDR1 is SGDLS and CDR2 is YYNGEE. V was pared by 0 bases and J by 1 base, with 0 bases of the junction left unmatched. This CDR3 is 15 amino acids long. CDR3 bases: TGTGCCAGCAGCGTAGGCGGGGGGAACACCGGGGAGCTGTTTTTT. Its protein is CASSVGGGNTGELFF.

The V gene is TRBV7-9, the J gene TRBJ2-2; D gene unclear. V dropped 2 bases and J dropped 4 bases, with 11 bases sitting between them. The CDR3 length is 15 residues. Germline V gives CDR1 SEHNR, CDR2 FQNEAQ (reference sequence). CDR3 nucleotides: TGTGCCAGCAGCTTACGGCCTCCGGGCACCGGGGAGCTGTTTTTT. Translated: CASSLRPPGTGELFF.

The V call is TRBV6-1, the J call TRBJ1-5, with 9 bases identical to TRBD1. V gave up 5 bases and J gave up 2 bases; unmatched junction bases: 4. This CDR3 has 15 residues. Germline V gene data show CDR1 as MNHNS and CDR2 as SASEGT. The CDR3 DNA reads as TGTGCCAGCAGTCAACAGGGGGCCGGCAATCAGCCCCAGCATTTT. Translating it yields CASSQQGAGNQPQHF.

The chain has TRBV14 and TRBJ1-1; D might be TRBD1 (5 bases). Per the germline V gene, CDR1 is SGHDN and CDR2 is FVKESK. Deletions cut 4 bases from V and 4 bases from J, with 13 bases between. This CDR3 region has 14 residues. DNA for the CDR3: TGTGCCAGCAGCCTGTCCTCCGGGGGCACTGAAGCTTTCTTT. Translation: CASSLSSGGTEAFF.

This clone was picked up one time. This rearrangement joins TRBV2 to TRBJ2-2; perhaps TRBD2 as D (5 bases). Trimming stripped 3 bases from V and 0 bases from J, with 8 bases between. Germline V gene data show CDR1 as SNHLY and CDR2 as FYNNEI. This CDR3 has 15 residues. The CDR3 here is CASSDRRTNTGELFF. In DNA, the CDR3 is TGTGCCAGCAGTGACCGGAGGACGAACACCGGGGAGCTGTTTTTT. Combining the CDR3 with reference TRBV2 and TRBJ2-2 gives the whole variable domain EPEVTQTPSHQVTQMGQEVILRCVPISNHLYFYWYRQILGQKVEFLVSFYNNEISEKSEIFDDQFSVERPDGSNFTLKIRSTKLEDSAMYFCASSDRRTNTGELFFGEGSRLTVL.

This clone was observed once. The same CDR3 also results from other DNA sequences found in this sample. J is TRBJ2-5 and V is TRBV5-1; no reliable D call. V dropped 0 bases and J dropped 5 bases, with 11 bases sitting between them. This CDR3 is 14 amino acids long. CDR1 is SGHRS, CDR2 YFSETQ, per germline. CDR3 loop: CASSLATGLETQYF. As DNA, the CDR3 is TGCGCCAGCAGCTTGGCTACGGGTTTGGAGACCCAGTACTTC.

V gene TRBV10-1 combines with J gene TRBJ2-7; maybe TRBD1 (5 bases). CDR3 size: 15 residues. V shed 0 bases and J shed 3 bases, with 12 bases lying between them. The V gene's germline CDR1 is WNHNN and CDR2 SYGVQD (reference sequence). The CDR3 DNA reads as TGCGCCAGCAGTGAGTCGGAAGGGGTCTACTACGAGCAGTACTTC. Its translation is CASSESEGVYYEQYF.

The V and J genes are TRBV5-5 and TRBJ2-7; 7 nucleotides line up with TRBD1. The CDR3 spans 12 residues. Germline V gene lookup returns CDR1 SGHKS and CDR2 YYEKEE (reference sequence). V was pared by 4 bases and J by 6 bases, with 4 bases of the junction left unmatched. The CDR3 DNA sequence: TGTGCCAGCAGCCTGGGACAGACCGAGCAGTACTTC. It encodes CASSLGQTEQYF. Using reference TRBV5-5 and TRBJ2-7 for the parts outside the CDR3, the full variable domain is DAGVTQSPTHLIKTRGQQVTLRCSPISGHKSVSWYQQVLGQGPQFIFQYYEKEERGRGNFPDRFSARQFPNYSSELNVNALLLGDSALYLCASSLGQTEQYFGPGTRLTVT.

This clone was seen a single time. The chain employs TRBV29-1 and TRBJ2-5, with TRBD2 as a possible D gene (5 bases). Germline CDR1 SQVTM, CDR2 ANQGSEA. V lost 5 bases and J lost 0, with 10 bases in between. The CDR3 sequence is 13 residues long. The CDR3 DNA is TGCAGCGTTCGAGGACTTAACCAAGAGACCCAGTACTTC. It encodes CSVRGLNQETQYF.

The chain uses TRBV13 and TRBJ2-7; D remains unclear. There are 15 residues in the CDR3. V gave up 1 base and J gave up 5 bases, with 15 bases separating them. Germline V gene lookup returns CDR1 PRHDT and CDR2 FYEKMQ (reference sequence). Written as DNA, the CDR3 is TGTGCCAGCAGCTTAGCCGTCACCGAGACTGACGAGCAGTACTTC. Its protein product is CASSLAVTETDEQYF.

This clone has just one count. This chain uses TRBV18 with TRBJ1-6, with TRBD1 identical over 8 bases. Germline V gives CDR1 KGHSH, CDR2 LQKENI. J was trimmed by 10 bases and V by 4 bases; bases with no gene match: 3. The CDR3 covers 13 residues. As DNA, the CDR3 is TGTGCCAGCTCACTACAGGGGGAATCACCCCTCCACTTT. It codes for CASSLQGESPLHF. The whole variable domain, filled in from reference TRBV18 and TRBJ1-6, reads NAGVMQNPRHLVRRRGQEARLRCSPMKGHSHVYWYRQLPEEGLKFMVYLQKENIIDESGMPKERFSAEFPKEGPSILRIQQVVRGDSAAYFCASSLQGESPLHFGNGTRLTVT.

The chain couples TRBV19 to TRBJ1-1; TRBD1 agrees at 11 bases. The germline gives CDR1 LNHDA, CDR2 SQIVND (reference sequence). Trimming removed 3 bases from V and 5 bases from J; junction bases left unmatched: 2. The CDR3 has 14 residues. CDR3: CASSIGTGGTEAFF. The CDR3 region has the DNA TGTGCCAGTAGTATCGGGACAGGGGGGACTGAAGCTTTCTTT.

The sample holds many counts of this clone. The chain is built from TRBV7-9 and TRBJ2-7, with 12 bases matching TRBD1. The V and J ends lost 5 bases and 6 bases, in that order; junction bases with no gene match: 5. This CDR3 is built from 14 residues. Germline CDR1 is SEHNR and CDR2 is FQNEAQ (reference sequence). This chain's CDR3 is CASSTPGQGAEQYF. DNA of the CDR3: TGTGCCAGCAGCACCCCGGGACAGGGGGCCGAGCAGTACTTC.